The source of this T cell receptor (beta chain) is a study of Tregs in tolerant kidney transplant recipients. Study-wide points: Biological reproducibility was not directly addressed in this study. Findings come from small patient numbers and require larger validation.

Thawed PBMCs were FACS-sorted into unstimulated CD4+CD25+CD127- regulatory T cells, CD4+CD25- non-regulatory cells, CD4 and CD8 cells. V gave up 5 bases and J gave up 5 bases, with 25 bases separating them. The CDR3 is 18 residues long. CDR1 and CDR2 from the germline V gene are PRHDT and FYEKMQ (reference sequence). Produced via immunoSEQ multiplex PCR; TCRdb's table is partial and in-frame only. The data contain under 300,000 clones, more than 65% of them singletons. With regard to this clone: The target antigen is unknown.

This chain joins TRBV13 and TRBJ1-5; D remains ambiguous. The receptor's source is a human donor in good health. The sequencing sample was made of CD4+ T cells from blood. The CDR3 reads CASSPRDGRRKEDQPQHF. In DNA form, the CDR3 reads TGTGCCAGCAGCCCCCGAGATGGCAGGCGAAAAGAGGATCAGCCCCAGCATTTT.